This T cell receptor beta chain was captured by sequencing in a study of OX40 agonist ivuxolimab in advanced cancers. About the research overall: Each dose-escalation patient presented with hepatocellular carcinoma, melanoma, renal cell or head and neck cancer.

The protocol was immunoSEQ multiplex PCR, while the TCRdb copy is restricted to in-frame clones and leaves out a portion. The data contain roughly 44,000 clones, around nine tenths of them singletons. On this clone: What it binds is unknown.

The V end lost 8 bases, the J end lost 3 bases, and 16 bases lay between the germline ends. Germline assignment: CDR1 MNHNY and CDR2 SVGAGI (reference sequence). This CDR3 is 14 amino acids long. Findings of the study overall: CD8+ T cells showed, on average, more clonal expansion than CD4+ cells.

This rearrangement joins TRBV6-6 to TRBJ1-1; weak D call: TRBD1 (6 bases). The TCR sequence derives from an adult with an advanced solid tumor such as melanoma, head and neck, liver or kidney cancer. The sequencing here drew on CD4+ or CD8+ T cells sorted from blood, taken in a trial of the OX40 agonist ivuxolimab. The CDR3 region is CASFQGQGDTEAFF. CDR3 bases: TGTGCCAGCTTTCAGGGGCAGGGCGACACTGAAGCTTTCTTT.